This T cell receptor (beta chain) is from a study of T cell responses to AZD1222 COVID-19 vaccine. Study-wide results and caveats: The reported proportion of spike-specific TCRs targeting unmutated variant regions was nearly half.

A remark on this clone: What it binds is unknown.

The data were produced by immunoSEQ multiplex PCR, yet TCRdb's version contains in-frame clones alone and is incomplete. The sample has more than 85,000 clones, roughly 87% seen once. The CDR3 runs 15 residues. The germline V gene encodes CDR1 MDHEN and CDR2 SYDVKM. V lost 4 bases and J 1 base, leaving 13 bases between the germline ends. The TCR originated in an adult who received the AZD1222 COVID-19 vaccine. The sequences come from peripheral blood, collected 28 days after the second AZD1222 dose. The chain employs TRBV28 and TRBJ1-1; D unclear. This CDR3 is CASSSPRGRNTEAFF. The DNA of the CDR3 is TGTGCCAGCAGTTCTCCTCGAGGCAGGAACACTGAAGCTTTCTTT. The whole variable domain, remainder taken from reference TRBV28 and TRBJ1-1, is DVKVTQSSRYLVKRTGEKVFLECVQDMDHENMFWYRQDPGLGLRLIYFSYDVKMKEKGDIPEGYSVSREKKERFSLILESASTNQTSMYLCASSSPRGRNTEAFFGQGTRLTVV.